This T cell receptor (beta chain) was recorded in a study of blood T cell repertoires in COVID-19. Study-level information: T cells, B-cell-depleted T cells, or PBMCs provided the cDNA or gDNA that served as material.

Clones were read by immunoSEQ multiplex PCR, and TCRdb kept only the in-frame ones, dropping some. This sample has 33,000 or so clones; around 90% occur once, and the top ten carry roughly 1%. CDR3 length: 15 amino acids. The trim removed 2 bases at V and 4 bases at J, leaving 5 bases unmatched. Per the germline V gene, CDR1 is LGHNA and CDR2 is YSLEER. Source material: peripheral blood. This clonotype originated in a man in his 70s with active or convalescent COVID-19. This chain connects TRBV4-3 to TRBJ1-1; 9 positions agree with TRBD1. The CDR3 DNA reads TGCGCCAGCAGCCAATCCGGGACAGGGATCACTGAAGCTTTCTTT. The encoded protein is CASSQSGTGITEAFF.